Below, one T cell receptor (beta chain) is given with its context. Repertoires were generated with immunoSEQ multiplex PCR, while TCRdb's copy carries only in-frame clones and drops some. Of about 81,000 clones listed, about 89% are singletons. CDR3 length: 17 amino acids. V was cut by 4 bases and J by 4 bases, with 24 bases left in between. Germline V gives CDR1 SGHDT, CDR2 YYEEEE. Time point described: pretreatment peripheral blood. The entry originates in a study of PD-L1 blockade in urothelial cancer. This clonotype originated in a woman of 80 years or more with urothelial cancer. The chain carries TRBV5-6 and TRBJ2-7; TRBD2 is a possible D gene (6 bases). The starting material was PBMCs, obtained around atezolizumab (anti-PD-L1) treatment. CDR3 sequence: CASSRTLRRGVAYEQYF. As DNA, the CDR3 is TGTGCCAGCAGCAGAACCTTAAGGAGGGGAGTGGCATACGAGCAGTACTTC.